The T cell receptor beta chain under discussion was sequenced for a study of T cell responses to AZD1222 COVID-19 vaccine. Study findings and constraints: None of the repertoires were sampled until the peak T cell response had passed. Among the donors, most were white British and more were female, and clonal diversity was possibly underestimated. Once two AZD1222 doses were given, Spike-specific TCR breadth and depth went up.

Here immunoSEQ multiplex PCR was the method, and the copy in TCRdb shows in-frame clones only, minus some. The table has 100,000 to 150,000 clones, approximately 85% seen once. This clone was recorded only once. Its antigen is unknown. With 0 bases clipped from V and 3 bases from J, the junction kept 7 bases outside the gene matches. CDR3 length: 17 amino acids. Germline V gives CDR1 SGHTA, CDR2 FQGNSA. The source of this sequence is an adult who received the AZD1222 COVID-19 vaccine. This sequence joins TRBV7-2 and TRBJ1-1, with 10 bases fitting TRBD1. The source material was peripheral blood, sampled 28 days after the second AZD1222 dose. CDR3 bases: TGTGCCAGCAGCTTAGCCCGAGACAGGGGGCTGGACACTGAAGCTTTCTTT. It yields the protein CASSLARDRGLDTEAFF.